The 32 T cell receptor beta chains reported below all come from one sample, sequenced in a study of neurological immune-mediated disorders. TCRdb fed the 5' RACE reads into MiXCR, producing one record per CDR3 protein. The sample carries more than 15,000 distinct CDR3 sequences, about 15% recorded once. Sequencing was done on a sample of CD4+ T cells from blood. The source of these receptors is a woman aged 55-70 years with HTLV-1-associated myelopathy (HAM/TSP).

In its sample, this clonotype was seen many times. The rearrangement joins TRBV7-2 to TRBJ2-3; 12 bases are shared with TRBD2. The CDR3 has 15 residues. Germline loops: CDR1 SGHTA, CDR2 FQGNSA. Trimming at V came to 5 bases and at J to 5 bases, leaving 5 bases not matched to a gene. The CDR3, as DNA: TGTGCCAGCAGCGCCCCGGGACTAGCGGGAGATACGCAGTATTTT. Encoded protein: CASSAPGLAGDTQYF.

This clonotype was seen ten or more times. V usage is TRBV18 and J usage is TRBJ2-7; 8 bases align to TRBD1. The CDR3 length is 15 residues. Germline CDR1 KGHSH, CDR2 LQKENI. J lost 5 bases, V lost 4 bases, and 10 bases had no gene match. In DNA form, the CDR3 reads TGTGCCAGCTCACTCAATTCAGGGGGCGGCAACGAGCAGTACTTC. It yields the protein CASSLNSGGGNEQYF. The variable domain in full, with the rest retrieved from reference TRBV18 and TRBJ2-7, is NAGVMQNPRHLVRRRGQEARLRCSPMKGHSHVYWYRQLPEEGLKFMVYLQKENIIDESGMPKERFSAEFPKEGPSILRIQQVVRGDSAAYFCASSLNSGGGNEQYFGPGTRLTVT.

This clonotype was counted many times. In nucleotides, the CDR3 is TGTGCCAGCAGTGAACTAGGGGGCAATGGCTACACCTTC. Translation gives CASSELGGNGYTF. This sequence joins TRBV2 and TRBJ1-2; TRBD1 aligns across 7 bases. Germline assignment: CDR1 SNHLY and CDR2 FYNNEI. CDR3 size: 13 residues. Losses at the gene ends were 2 bases for V and 6 bases for J; bases not matched to a gene: 3. Full variable domain (remainder filled in from reference TRBV2 and TRBJ1-2): EPEVTQTPSHQVTQMGQEVILRCVPISNHLYFYWYRQILGQKVEFLVSFYNNEISEKSEIFDDQFSVERPDGSNFTLKIRSTKLEDSAMYFCASSELGGNGYTFGSGTRLTVV.

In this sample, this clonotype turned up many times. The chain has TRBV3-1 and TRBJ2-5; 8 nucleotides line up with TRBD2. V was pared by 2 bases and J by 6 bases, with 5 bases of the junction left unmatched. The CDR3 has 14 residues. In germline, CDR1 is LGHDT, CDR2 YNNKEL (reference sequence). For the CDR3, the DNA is TGTGCCAGCAGCCAAACCGGGACTAGTAAGACCCAGTACTTC. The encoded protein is CASSQTGTSKTQYF.

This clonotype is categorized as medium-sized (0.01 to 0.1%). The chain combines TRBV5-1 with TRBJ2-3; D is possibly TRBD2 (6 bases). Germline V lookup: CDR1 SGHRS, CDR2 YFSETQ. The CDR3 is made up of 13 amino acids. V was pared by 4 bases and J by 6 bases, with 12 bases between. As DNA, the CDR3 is TGCGCCAGCAGCGTGACTAGTTTGGATACGCAGTATTTT. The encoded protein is CASSVTSLDTQYF. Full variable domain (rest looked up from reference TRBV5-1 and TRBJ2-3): KAGVTQTPRYLIKTRGQQVTLSCSPISGHRSVSWYQQTPGQGLQFLFEYFSETQRNKGNFPGRFSGRQFSNSRSEMNVSTLELGDSALYLCASSVTSLDTQYFGPGTRLTVL.

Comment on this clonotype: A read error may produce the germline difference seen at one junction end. Here the CDR3 reads CANSRDGNTGELFF. In nucleotides, the CDR3 is TGTGCCAACAGCAGGGACGGTAACACCGGGGAGCTGTTTTTT. V is TRBV5-1 and J is TRBJ2-2, with D possibly being TRBD1 or TRBD2 (5 bases each). CDR3 size: 14 residues. Germline V CDR1 and CDR2: SGHRS, YFSETQ.

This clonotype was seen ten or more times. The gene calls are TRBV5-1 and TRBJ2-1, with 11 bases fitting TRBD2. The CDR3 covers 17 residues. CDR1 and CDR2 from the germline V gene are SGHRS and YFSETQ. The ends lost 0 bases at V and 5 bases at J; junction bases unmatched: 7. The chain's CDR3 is CASSLELAGGKDNEQFF. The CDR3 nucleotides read TGCGCCAGCAGCTTGGAGTTAGCGGGGGGGAAAGACAATGAGCAGTTCTTC.

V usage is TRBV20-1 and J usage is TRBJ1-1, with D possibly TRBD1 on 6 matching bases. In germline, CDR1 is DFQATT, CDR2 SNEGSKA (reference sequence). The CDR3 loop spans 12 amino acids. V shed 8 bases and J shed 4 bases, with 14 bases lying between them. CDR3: CSSERGATEAFF. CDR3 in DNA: TGCAGTTCAGAGCGGGGGGCCACTGAAGCTTTCTTT.

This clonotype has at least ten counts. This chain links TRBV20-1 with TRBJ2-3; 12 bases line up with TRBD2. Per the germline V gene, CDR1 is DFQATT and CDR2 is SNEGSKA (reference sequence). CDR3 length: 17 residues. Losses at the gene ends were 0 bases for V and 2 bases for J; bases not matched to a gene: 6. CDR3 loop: CSARDATSGGFTDTQYF. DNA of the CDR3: TGCAGTGCTAGAGATGCGACTAGCGGGGGATTCACAGATACGCAGTATTTT.

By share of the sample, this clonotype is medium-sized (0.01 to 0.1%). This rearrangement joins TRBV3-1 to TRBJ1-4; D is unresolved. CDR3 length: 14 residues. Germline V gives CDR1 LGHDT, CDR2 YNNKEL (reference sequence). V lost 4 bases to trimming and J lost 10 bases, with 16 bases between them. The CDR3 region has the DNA TGTGCCAGCAGCCGAAGGGAATACAGTGGAAAACTGTTTTTT. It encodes CASSRREYSGKLFF.

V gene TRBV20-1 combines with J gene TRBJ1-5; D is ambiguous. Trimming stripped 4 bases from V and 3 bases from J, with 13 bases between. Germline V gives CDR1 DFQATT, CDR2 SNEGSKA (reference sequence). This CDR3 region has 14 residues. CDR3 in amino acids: CSANRQGNNQPQHF. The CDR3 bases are TGCAGTGCTAATCGTCAAGGGAACAATCAGCCCCAGCATTTT.

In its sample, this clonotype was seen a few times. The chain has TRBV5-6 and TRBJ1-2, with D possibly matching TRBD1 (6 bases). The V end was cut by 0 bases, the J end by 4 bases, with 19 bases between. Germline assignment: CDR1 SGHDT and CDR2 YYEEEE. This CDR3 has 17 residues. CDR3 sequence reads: CASSLDRGGRLPYGYTF. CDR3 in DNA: TGTGCCAGCAGCTTGGATCGCGGGGGGCGACTCCCCTATGGCTACACCTTC.

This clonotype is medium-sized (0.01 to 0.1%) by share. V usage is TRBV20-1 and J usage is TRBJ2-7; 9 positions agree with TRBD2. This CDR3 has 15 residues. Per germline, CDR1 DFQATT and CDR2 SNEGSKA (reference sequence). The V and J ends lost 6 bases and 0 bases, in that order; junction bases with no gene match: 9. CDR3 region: CSAGSSGRSSYEQYF. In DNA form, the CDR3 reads TGCAGTGCCGGGAGCAGCGGGAGGAGCTCCTACGAGCAGTACTTC.

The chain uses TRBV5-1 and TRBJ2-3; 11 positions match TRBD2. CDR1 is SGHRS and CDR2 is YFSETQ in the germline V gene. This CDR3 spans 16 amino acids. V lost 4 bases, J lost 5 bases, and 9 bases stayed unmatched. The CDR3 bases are TGCGCCAGCAGCCCCCAACTAGCGGGGGATTTAGATACGCAGTATTTT. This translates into CASSPQLAGDLDTQYF.

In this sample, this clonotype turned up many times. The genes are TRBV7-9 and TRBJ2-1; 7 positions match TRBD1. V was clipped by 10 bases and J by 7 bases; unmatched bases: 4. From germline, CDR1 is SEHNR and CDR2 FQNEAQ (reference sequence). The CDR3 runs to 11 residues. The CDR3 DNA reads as TGTGCCAAGGGGGCTGGGAATGAGCAGTTCTTC. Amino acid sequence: CAKGAGNEQFF.

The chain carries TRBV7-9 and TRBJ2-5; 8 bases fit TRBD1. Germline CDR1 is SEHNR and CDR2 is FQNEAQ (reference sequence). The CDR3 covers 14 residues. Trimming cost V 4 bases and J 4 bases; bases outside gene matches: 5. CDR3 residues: CASSSGQAPETQYF. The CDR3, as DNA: TGTGCCAGCAGCTCGGGACAGGCCCCAGAGACCCAGTACTTC.

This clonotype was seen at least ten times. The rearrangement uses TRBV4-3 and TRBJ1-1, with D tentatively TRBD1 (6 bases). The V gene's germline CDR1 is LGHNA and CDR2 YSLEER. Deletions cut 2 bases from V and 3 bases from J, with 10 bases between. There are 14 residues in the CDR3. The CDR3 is CASSQRGADTEAFF. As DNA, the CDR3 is TGCGCCAGCAGCCAACGGGGGGCGGACACTGAAGCTTTCTTT.

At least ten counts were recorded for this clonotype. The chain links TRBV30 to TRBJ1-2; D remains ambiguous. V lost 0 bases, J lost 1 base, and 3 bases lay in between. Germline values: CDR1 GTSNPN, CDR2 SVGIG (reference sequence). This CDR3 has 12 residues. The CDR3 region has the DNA TGTGCCTGGAGTGTACATAACTATGGCTACACCTTC. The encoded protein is CAWSVHNYGYTF.

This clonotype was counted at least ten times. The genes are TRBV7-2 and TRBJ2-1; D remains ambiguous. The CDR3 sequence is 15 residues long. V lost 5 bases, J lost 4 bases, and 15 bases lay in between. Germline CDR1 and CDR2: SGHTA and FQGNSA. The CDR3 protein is CASSVTSSGYNEQFF. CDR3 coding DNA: TGTGCCAGCAGCGTTACAAGTTCGGGTTACAATGAGCAGTTCTTC.

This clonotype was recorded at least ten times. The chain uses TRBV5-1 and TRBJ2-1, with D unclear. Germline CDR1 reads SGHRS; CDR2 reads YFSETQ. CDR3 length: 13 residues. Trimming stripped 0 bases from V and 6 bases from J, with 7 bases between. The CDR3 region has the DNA TGCGCCAGCAGCTTGGCCGTCTTCAATGAGCAGTTCTTC. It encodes CASSLAVFNEQFF.

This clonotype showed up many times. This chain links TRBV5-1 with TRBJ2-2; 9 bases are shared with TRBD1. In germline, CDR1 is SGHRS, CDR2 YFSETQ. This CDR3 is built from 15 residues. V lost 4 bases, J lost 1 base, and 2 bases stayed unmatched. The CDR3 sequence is CASSPGQGNTGELFF. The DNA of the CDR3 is TGCGCCAGCAGCCCGGGACAGGGGAACACCGGGGAGCTGTTTTTT. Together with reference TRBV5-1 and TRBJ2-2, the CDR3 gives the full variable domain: KAGVTQTPRYLIKTRGQQVTLSCSPISGHRSVSWYQQTPGQGLQFLFEYFSETQRNKGNFPGRFSGRQFSNSRSEMNVSTLELGDSALYLCASSPGQGNTGELFFGEGSRLTVL.

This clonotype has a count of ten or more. CDR3 loop: CATKGGQYNEQFF. The CDR3 bases are TGTGCCACCAAGGGAGGGCAGTACAATGAGCAGTTCTTC. The V gene is TRBV24-1, the J gene TRBJ2-1, with 7 positions matching TRBD2. Germline CDR1 is KGHDR and CDR2 is SFDVKD. Trimming removed 8 bases from V and 4 bases from J; junction bases left unmatched: 4. This CDR3 is 13 amino acids long.

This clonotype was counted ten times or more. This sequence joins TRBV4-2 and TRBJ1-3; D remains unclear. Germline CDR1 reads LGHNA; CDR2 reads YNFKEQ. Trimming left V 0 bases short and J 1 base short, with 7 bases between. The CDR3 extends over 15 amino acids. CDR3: CASSQEPGSGNTIYF. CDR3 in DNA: TGTGCCAGCAGCCAAGAGCCCGGGTCTGGAAACACCATATATTTT.

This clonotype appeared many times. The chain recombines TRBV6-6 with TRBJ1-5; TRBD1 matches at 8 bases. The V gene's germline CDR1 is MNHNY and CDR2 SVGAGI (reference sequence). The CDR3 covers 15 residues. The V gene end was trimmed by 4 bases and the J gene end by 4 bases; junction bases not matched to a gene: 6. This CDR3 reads CASSSQGGGNQPQHF. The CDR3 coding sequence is TGTGCCAGCAGTTCACAGGGGGGAGGTAATCAGCCCCAGCATTTT.

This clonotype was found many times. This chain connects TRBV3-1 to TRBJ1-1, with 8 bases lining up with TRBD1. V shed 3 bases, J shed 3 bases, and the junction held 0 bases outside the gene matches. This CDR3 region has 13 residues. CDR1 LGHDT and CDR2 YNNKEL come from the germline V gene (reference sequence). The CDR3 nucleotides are TGTGCCAGCAGCCAGGACAGGGACACTGAAGCTTTCTTT. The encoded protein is CASSQDRDTEAFF. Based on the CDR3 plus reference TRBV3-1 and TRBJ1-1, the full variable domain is DTAVSQTPKYLVTQMGNDKSIKCEQNLGHDTMYWYKQDSKKFLKIMFSYNNKELIINETVPNRFSPKSPDKAHLNLHINSLELGDSAVYFCASSQDRDTEAFFGQGTRLTVV.

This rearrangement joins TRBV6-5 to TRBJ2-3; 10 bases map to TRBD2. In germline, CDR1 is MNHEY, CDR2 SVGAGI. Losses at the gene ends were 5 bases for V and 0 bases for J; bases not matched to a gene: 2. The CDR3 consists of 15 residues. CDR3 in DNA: TGTGCCAGCAGTCGGACTAGCGGTAGCACAGATACGCAGTATTTT. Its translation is CASSRTSGSTDTQYF.

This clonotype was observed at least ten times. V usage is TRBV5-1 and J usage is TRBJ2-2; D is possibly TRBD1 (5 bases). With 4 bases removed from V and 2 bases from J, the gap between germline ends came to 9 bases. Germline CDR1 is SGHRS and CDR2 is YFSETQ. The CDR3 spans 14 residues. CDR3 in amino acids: CASSTDINTGELFF. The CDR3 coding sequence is TGCGCCAGCAGCACGGACATTAACACCGGGGAGCTGTTTTTT.

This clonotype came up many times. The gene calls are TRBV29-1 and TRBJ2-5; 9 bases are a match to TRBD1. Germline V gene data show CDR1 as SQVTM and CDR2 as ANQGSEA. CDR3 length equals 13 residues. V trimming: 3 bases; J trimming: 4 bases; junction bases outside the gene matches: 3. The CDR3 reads CSVDGTGLETQYF. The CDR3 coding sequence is TGCAGCGTTGACGGGACAGGGTTAGAGACCCAGTACTTC.

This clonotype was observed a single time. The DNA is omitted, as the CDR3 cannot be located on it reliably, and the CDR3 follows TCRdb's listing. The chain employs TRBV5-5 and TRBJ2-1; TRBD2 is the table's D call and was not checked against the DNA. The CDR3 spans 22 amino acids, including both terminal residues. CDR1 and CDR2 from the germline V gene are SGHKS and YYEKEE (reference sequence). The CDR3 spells CASSFYICSARDPLADYNEQFF.

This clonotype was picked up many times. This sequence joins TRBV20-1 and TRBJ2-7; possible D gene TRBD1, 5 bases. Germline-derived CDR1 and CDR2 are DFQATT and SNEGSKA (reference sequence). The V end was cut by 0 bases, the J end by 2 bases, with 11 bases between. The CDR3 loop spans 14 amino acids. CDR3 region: CSAREGRGPYEQYF. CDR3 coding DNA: TGCAGTGCTAGAGAGGGAAGGGGTCCCTACGAGCAGTACTTC.

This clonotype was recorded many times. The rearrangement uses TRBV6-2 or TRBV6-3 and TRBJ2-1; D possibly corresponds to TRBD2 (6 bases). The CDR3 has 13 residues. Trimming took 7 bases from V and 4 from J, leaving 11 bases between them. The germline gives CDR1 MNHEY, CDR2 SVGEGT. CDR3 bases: TGTGCCAGCATACAGAGCGGGTACAATGAGCAGTTCTTC. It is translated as CASIQSGYNEQFF.

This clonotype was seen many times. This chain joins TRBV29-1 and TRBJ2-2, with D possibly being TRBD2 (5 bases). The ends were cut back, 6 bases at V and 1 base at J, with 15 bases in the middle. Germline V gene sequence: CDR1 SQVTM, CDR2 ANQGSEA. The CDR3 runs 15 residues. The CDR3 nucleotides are TGCAGCGTCGGACCGACGGGAAAGAACACCGGGGAGCTGTTTTTT. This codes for CSVGPTGKNTGELFF.